The clone carrying this TCR beta chain was seen repeatedly, ten times or more. The antigen is not known. Other DNA sequences from this sample encode an identical CDR3 as well. V lost 4 bases and J 3 bases, leaving 3 bases between the germline ends. This CDR3 has 11 residues. The germline gives CDR1 SEHNR, CDR2 FQNEAQ (reference sequence). These data belong to a study of beta chain features in type 1 diabetes. Study observations and caveats: More deletions and fewer insertions at VDJ junctions were seen in type 1 diabetes patients. The naive, central memory and Treg TCRB repertoires showed an apparent similarity that was greater among patients than among healthy donors.

The isolated RNA, all of it, was reverse transcribed, so expressed TCRB transcripts were what got sequenced. Reads from naive, central memory and regulatory T cell samples averaged around 3.5 million. Profiled with immunoSEQ multiplex PCR; TCRdb holds only in-frame clones, not every one. The sample has roughly 300,000 clones, roughly 8% seen once. The rearrangement joins TRBV7-9 to TRBJ2-5; no reliable D call. The sequencing input was central memory CD4+ T cells from blood. The sequence derives from a young woman in good health. As DNA, the CDR3 is TGTGCCAGCAGCTCAAAAGAGACCCAGTACTTC. Protein product: CASSSKETQYF. The entire variable domain, with the rest obtained from reference TRBV7-9 and TRBJ2-5, is as follows: DTGVSQNPRHKITKRGQNVTFRCDPISEHNRLYWYRQTLGQGPEFLTYFQNEAQLEKSRLLSDRFSAERPKGSFSTLEIQRTEQGDSAMYLCASSSKETQYFGPGTRLLVL.